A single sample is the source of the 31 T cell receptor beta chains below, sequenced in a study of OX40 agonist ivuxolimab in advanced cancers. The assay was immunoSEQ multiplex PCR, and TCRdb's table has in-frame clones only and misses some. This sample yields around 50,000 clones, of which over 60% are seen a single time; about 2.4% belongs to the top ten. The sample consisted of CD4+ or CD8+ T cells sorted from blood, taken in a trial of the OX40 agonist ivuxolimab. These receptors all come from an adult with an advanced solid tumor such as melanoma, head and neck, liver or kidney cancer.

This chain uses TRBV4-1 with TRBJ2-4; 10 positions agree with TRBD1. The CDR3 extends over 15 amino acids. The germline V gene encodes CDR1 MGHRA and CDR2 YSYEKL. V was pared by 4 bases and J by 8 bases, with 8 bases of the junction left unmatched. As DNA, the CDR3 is TGCGCCAGCAGCCCGGAGGGACAGGGGAGGGACATTCAGTACTTC. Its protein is CASSPEGQGRDIQYF.

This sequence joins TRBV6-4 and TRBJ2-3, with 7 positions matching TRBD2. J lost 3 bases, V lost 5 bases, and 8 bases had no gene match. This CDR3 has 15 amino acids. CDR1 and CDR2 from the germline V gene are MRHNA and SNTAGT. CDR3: CASSLSGLDTDTQYF. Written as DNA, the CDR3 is TGTGCCAGCAGTCTTTCAGGACTAGATACAGATACGCAGTATTTT.

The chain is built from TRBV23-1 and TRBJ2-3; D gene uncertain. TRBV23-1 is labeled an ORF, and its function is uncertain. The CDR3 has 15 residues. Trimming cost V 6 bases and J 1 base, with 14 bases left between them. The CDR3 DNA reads TGCGCCAGCAGCTCGATCCACATAGGCACAGATACGCAGTATTTT. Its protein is CASSSIHIGTDTQYF.

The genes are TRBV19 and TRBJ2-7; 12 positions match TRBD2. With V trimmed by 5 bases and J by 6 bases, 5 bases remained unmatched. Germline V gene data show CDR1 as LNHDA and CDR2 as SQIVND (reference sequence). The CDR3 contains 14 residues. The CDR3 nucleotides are TGTGCCAGTAGTCCTAGCGGGAGGGCCGCCGAGCAGTACTTC. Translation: CASSPSGRAAEQYF.

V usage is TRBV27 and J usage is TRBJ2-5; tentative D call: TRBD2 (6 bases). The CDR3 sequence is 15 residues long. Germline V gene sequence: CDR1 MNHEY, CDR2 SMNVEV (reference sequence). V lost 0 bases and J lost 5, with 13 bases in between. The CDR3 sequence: CASSLSGGSWETQYF. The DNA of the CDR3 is TGTGCCAGCAGTTTATCGGGAGGCTCCTGGGAGACCCAGTACTTC.

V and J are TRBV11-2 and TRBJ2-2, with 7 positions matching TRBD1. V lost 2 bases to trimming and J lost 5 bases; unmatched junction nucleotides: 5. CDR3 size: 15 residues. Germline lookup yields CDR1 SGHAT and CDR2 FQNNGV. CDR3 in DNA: TGTGCCAGCAGCTTATGGCAGGGGGTGACCGGGGAGCTGTTTTTT. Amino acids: CASSLWQGVTGELFF.

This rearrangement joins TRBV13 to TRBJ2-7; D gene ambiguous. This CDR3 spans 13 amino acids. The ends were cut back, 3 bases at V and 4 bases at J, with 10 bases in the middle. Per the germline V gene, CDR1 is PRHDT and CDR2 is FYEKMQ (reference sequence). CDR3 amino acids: CASSLSGPYEQYF. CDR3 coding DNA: TGTGCCAGCAGCTTGTCCGGACCATACGAGCAGTACTTC.

Written as DNA, the CDR3 is TGTGCTAGTGGATCTGGGGCGGAGGCCTACAATGAGCAGTTCTTC. Translating it yields CASGSGAEAYNEQFF. This chain uses TRBV12-5 with TRBJ2-1, with D perhaps given as TRBD1 or TRBD2 (5 bases each). The length of the CDR3 is 15 residues. Trimming took 6 bases from V and 2 from J, leaving 14 bases between them. Germline loops: CDR1 LGHNT, CDR2 FRNRAP.

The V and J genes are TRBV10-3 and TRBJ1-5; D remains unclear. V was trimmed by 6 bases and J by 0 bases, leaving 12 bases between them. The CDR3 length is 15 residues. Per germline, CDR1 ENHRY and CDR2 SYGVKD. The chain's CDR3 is CAISMDGNSNQPQHF. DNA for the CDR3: TGTGCCATCAGCATGGACGGTAATAGCAATCAGCCCCAGCATTTT.

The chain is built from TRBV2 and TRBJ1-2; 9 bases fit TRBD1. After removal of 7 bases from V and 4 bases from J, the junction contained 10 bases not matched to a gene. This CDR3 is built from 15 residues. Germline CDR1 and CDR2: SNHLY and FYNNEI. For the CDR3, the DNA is TGTGCCAGCACGCCGGGACAGGGTCAAGGCTATGGCTACACCTTC. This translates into CASTPGQGQGYGYTF.

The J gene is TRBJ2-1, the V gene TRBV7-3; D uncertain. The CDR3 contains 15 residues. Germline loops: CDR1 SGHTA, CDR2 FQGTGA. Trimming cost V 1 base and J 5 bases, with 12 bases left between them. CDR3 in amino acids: CASSLIGLPNNEQFF. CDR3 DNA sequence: TGTGCCAGCAGCTTAATCGGGCTTCCCAACAATGAGCAGTTCTTC.

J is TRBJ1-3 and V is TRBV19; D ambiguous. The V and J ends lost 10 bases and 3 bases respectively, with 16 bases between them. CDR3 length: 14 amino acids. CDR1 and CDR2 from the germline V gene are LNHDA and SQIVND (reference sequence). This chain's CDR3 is CATRSSEDGNTIYF. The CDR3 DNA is TGTGCCACCCGGTCGTCGGAGGATGGAAACACCATATATTTT.

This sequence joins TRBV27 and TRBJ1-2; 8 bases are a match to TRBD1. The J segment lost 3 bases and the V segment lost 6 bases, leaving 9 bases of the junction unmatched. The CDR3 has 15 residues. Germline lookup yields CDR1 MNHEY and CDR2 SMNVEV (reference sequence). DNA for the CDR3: TGTGCCAGCAGCCGGCTTGCGACAGGGGACTATGGCTACACCTTC. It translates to CASSRLATGDYGYTF.

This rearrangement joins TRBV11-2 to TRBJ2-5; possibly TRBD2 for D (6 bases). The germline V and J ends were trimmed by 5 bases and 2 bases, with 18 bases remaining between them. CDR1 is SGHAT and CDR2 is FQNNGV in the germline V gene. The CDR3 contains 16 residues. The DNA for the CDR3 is TGTGCCAGCAGCGCCACGGGGAGGAGGCGACAAGAGACCCAGTACTTC. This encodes CASSATGRRRQETQYF.

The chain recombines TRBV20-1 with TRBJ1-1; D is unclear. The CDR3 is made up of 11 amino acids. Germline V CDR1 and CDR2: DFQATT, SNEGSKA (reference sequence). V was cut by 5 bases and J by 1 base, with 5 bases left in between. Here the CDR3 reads CSAPRNTEAFF. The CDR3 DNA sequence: TGCAGTGCTCCCCGGAACACTGAAGCTTTCTTT.

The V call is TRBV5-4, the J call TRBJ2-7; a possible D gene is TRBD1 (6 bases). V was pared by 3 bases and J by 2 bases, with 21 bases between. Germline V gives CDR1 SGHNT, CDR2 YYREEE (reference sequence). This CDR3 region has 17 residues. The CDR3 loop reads CASSSGLKTGRTYEQYF. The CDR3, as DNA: TGTGCCAGCAGCTCGGGCCTCAAGACAGGTAGAACCTACGAGCAGTACTTC.

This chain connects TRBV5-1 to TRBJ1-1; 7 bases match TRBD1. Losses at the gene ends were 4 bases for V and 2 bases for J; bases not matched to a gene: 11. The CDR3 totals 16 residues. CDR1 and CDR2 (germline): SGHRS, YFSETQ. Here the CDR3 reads CASSPQIRGLNTEAFF. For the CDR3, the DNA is TGCGCCAGCAGCCCACAAATTAGGGGGCTAAACACTGAAGCTTTCTTT.

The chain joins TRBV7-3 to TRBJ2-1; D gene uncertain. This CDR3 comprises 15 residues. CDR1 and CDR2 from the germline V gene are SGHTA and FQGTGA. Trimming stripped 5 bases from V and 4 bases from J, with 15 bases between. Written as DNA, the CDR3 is TGTGCCAGCAGCCCCTCCCGGACCGGATACAATGAGCAGTTCTTC. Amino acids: CASSPSRTGYNEQFF.

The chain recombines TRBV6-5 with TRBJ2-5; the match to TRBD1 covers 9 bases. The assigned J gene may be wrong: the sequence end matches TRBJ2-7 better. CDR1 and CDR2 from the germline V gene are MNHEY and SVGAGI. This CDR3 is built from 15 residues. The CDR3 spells CASTLFTGGTYEQYF. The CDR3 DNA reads TGTGCCAGCACCCTATTTACAGGGGGCACCTACGAGCAGTACTTC.

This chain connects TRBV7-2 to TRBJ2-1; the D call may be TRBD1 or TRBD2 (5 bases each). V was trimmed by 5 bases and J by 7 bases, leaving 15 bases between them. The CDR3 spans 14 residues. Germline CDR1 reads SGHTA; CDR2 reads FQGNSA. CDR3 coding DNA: TGTGCCAGCAGCCGGGGACCTCTACAGAATGAGCAGTTCTTC. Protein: CASSRGPLQNEQFF. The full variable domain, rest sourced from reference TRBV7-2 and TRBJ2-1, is GAGVSQSPSNKVTEKGKDVELRCDPISGHTALYWYRQSLGQGLEFLIYFQGNSAPDKSGLPSDRFSAERTGGSVSTLTIQRTQQEDSAVYLCASSRGPLQNEQFFGPGTRLTVL.

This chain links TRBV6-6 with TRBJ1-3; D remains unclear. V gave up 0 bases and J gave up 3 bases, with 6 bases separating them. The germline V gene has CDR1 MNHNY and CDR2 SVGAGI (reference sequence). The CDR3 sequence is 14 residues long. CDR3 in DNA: TGTGCCAGCAGTTACTCGACCGGTGGAAACACCATATATTTT. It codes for CASSYSTGGNTIYF.

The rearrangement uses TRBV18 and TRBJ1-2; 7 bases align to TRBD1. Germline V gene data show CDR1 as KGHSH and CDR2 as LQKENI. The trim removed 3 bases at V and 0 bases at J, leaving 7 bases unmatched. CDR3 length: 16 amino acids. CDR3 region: CASSPGGDRANYGYTF. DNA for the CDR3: TGTGCCAGCTCACCGGGGGGAGACAGGGCTAACTATGGCTACACCTTC.

This chain's CDR3 is CASSALAGGLNEQFF. CDR3 bases: TGTGCCAGCAGCGCTCTAGCGGGAGGGTTGAATGAGCAGTTCTTC. V gene TRBV6-1 combines with J gene TRBJ2-1; 12 bases line up with TRBD2. The CDR3 extends over 15 amino acids. Germline V gene sequence: CDR1 MNHNS, CDR2 SASEGT. V shed 6 bases and J 7 bases; nucleotides not matched to a gene: 7.

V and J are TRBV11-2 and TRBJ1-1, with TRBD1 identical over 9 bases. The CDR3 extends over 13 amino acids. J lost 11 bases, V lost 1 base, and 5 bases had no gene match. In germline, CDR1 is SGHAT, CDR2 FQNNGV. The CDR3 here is CASSLAGQGMAFF. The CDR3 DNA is TGTGCCAGCAGCTTAGCGGGACAGGGTATGGCTTTCTTT.

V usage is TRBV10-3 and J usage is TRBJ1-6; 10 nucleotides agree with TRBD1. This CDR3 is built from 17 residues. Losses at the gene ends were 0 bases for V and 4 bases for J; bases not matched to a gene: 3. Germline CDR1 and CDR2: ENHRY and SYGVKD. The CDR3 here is CAISESDRGPYNSPLHF. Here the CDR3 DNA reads TGTGCCATCAGTGAGTCTGACAGGGGGCCGTATAATTCACCCCTCCACTTT.

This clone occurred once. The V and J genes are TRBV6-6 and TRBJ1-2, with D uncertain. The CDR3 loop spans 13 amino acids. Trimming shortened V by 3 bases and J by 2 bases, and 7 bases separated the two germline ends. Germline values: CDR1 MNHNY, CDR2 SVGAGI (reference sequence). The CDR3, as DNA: TGTGCCAGCAGTTATTCGGGAAACTATGGCTACACCTTC. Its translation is CASSYSGNYGYTF.

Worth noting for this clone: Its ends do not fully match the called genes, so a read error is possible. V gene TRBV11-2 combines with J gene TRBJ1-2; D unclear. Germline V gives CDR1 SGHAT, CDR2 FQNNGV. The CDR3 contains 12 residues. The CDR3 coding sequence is TGTGCCAGCAGCTTAGAATTGGGAGAGTCCCTCTTC. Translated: CASSLELGESLF.

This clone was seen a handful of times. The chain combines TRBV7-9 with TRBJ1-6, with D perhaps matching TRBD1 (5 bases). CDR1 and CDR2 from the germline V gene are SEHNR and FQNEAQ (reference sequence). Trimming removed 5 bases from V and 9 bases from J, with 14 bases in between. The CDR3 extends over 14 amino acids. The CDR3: CASSTDSGVSPLHF. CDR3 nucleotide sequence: TGTGCCAGCAGCACCGACAGTGGAGTTTCACCCCTCCACTTT.

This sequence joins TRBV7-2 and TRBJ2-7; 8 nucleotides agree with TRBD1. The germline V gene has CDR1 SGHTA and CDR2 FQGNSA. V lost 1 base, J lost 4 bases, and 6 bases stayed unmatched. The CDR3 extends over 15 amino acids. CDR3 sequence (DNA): TGTGCCAGCAGCTTAGATCAGGGGGCTTTGTACGAGCAGTACTTC. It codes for CASSLDQGALYEQYF.

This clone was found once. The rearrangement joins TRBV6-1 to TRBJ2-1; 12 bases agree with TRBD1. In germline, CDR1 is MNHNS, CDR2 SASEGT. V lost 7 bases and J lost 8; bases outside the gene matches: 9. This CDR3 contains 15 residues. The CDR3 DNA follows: TGTGCCAGCATGGGGCTCGGGACAGGGGGCTATGAGCAGTTCTTC. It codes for CASMGLGTGGYEQFF.

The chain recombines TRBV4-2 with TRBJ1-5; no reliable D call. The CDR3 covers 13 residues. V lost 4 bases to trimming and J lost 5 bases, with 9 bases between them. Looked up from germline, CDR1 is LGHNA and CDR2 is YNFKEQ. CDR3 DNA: TGTGCCAGCAGCCCCAATAGGGATCAGCCCCAGCATTTT. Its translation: CASSPNRDQPQHF.